This T cell receptor (beta chain) was captured in a study of T cell responses to AZD1222 COVID-19 vaccine. Libraries were prepared by immunoSEQ multiplex PCR; TCRdb keeps only in-frame clonotypes and omits some of them. Among 100,000 to 120,000 clones, around nine tenths were seen once, and the ten largest hold 7% to 10%. The CDR3 totals 12 residues. Trimming removed 6 bases from V and 0 bases from J, with 4 bases in between. In germline, CDR1 is KGHSH, CDR2 LQKENI. The V and J genes are TRBV18 and TRBJ2-3; D gene uncertain. The sequenced sample was peripheral blood, obtained on day 0 of AZD1222 vaccination. This sequence was found in an adult in good health. The chain's CDR3 is CASSRSTDTQYF. The DNA of the CDR3 is TGTGCCAGCTCCCGTAGCACAGATACGCAGTATTTT.